One sample yielded the 19 T cell receptor beta chains listed below, sequenced in a study of T cell repertoires in cytomegalovirus infection. MiXCR was run by TCRdb on the reads, yielding one entry per CDR3 protein. This sample yields about 490,000 distinct CDR3 sequences, of which around 11% are seen a single time; roughly 10% belongs to the top ten. The sequencing sample was made of PBMCs. The receptors were sampled from a human donor in good health (CMV status not recorded). Some clones in this sample may be carry-over from other donors' samples.

This clonotype was picked up many times. The chain links TRBV6-5 to TRBJ2-2, with TRBD1 matching 7 bases. The germline V gene encodes CDR1 MNHEY and CDR2 SVGAGI. CDR3 length: 14 residues. Trimming cost V 7 bases and J 4 bases; bases outside gene matches: 6. CDR3 amino acids: CASNSGTATGELFF. The DNA for the CDR3 is TGTGCCAGCAACTCCGGGACAGCCACCGGGGAGCTGTTTTTT.

This sequence joins TRBV20-1 and TRBJ1-1, with D perhaps TRBD1 (5 bases). Germline lookup yields CDR1 DFQATT and CDR2 SNEGSKA (reference sequence). This CDR3 is 14 amino acids long. Trimming shortened V by 6 bases and J by 1 base, and 15 bases separated the two germline ends. The CDR3 nucleotides read TGCAGTGCGATCTCCGGGGACCGGAACACTGAAGCTTTCTTT. This sequence encodes CSAISGDRNTEAFF.

This clonotype was seen repeatedly, ten times or more. This chain links TRBV2 with TRBJ2-7, with D possibly TRBD2 on 5 matching bases. V lost 8 bases, J lost 5 bases, and 19 bases lay in between. Germline lookup yields CDR1 SNHLY and CDR2 FYNNEI. The CDR3 length is 14 residues. The CDR3 DNA sequence: TGTGCCAGCCTTCTCCGGGCCGTCGGGAACGAGCAGTACTTC. Translated, it gives CASLLRAVGNEQYF.

There are a few counts of this clonotype. V usage is TRBV18 and J usage is TRBJ1-2; the D is unclear. There are 14 residues in the CDR3. Germline-derived CDR1 and CDR2 are KGHSH and LQKENI. V lost 2 bases, J lost 3 bases, and 10 bases lay in between. The CDR3 sequence is CASSPWGDDYGYTF. The CDR3 coding sequence is TGTGCCAGCTCACCATGGGGAGATGACTATGGCTACACCTTC. Full variable domain (outside the CDR3, taken from reference TRBV18 and TRBJ1-2): NAGVMQNPRHLVRRRGQEARLRCSPMKGHSHVYWYRQLPEEGLKFMVYLQKENIIDESGMPKERFSAEFPKEGPSILRIQQVVRGDSAAYFCASSPWGDDYGYTFGSGTRLTVV.

The sample holds a few counts of this clonotype. The V call is TRBV2, the J call TRBJ2-1; 8 bases are a match to TRBD2. Trimming at V came to 6 bases and at J to 0 bases, leaving 7 bases not matched to a gene. CDR3 length: 16 amino acids. CDR1 and CDR2 (germline): SNHLY, FYNNEI. Written as DNA, the CDR3 is TGTGCCAGCAGACGAGATAGCGGGGACTCCTACAATGAGCAGTTCTTC. This codes for CASRRDSGDSYNEQFF.

This clonotype occurred many times. The chain recombines TRBV18 with TRBJ2-7; no reliable D call. Trimming pared 0 bases from V and 6 bases from J, leaving 3 bases between. Germline V CDR1 and CDR2: KGHSH, LQKENI. The CDR3 is made up of 11 amino acids. CDR3 region: CASSPPSEQYF. Written as DNA, the CDR3 is TGTGCCAGCTCACCACCCTCCGAGCAGTACTTC.

The chain links TRBV6-2 or TRBV6-3 to TRBJ1-2; D unclear. Trimming removed 7 bases at V and 8 bases at J, with 14 bases between. Looked up from germline, CDR1 is MNHEY and CDR2 is SVGEGT. The CDR3 spans 12 residues. CDR3 loop: CASTDVKRGYTF. Here the CDR3 DNA reads TGTGCCAGCACCGATGTGAAAAGAGGCTACACCTTC.

Many counts were recorded for this clonotype. The chain employs TRBV6-5 and TRBJ2-2; D gene ambiguous. The ends were cut back, 1 base at V and 2 bases at J, with 14 bases in the middle. The CDR3 covers 17 residues. The germline gives CDR1 MNHEY, CDR2 SVGAGI. CDR3 in DNA: TGTGCCAGCAGTTACTTACTATCCCCACCCAACACCGGGGAGCTGTTTTTT. Translation gives CASSYLLSPPNTGELFF.

This clonotype has a handful of counts. V and J are TRBV10-1 and TRBJ1-5, with D unclear. Germline CDR1 and CDR2: WNHNN and SYGVQD (reference sequence). This CDR3 has 16 residues. Trimming removed 2 bases from V and 3 bases from J, with 14 bases in between. The CDR3 here is CASSEAEGSLNQPQHF. The CDR3 DNA sequence: TGCGCCAGCAGTGAGGCTGAAGGGAGCCTCAATCAGCCCCAGCATTTT.

This clonotype appeared many times. This chain joins TRBV28 and TRBJ2-1; the match to TRBD2 covers 11 bases. With 6 bases clipped from V and 0 bases from J, the junction kept 10 bases outside the gene matches. CDR1 and CDR2 from the germline V gene are MDHEN and SYDVKM. The CDR3 is 18 residues long. CDR3 sequence reads: CASSHTASGRFSYNEQFF. The CDR3, as DNA: TGTGCCAGCAGCCACACGGCTAGCGGGAGGTTCTCCTACAATGAGCAGTTCTTC.

This clonotype was counted ten times or more. This chain joins TRBV4-2 and TRBJ2-2; unclear D gene. CDR1 is LGHNA, CDR2 YNFKEQ, per germline. The V end lost 5 bases, the J end lost 4 bases, and 14 bases lay between the germline ends. CDR3 size: 15 residues. The CDR3 protein is CASSERIGFTGELFF. CDR3 bases: TGTGCCAGCAGCGAAAGGATCGGGTTCACCGGGGAGCTGTTTTTT.

This clonotype was detected ten times or more. This chain connects TRBV15 to TRBJ1-1; TRBD1 is a possible D gene (6 bases). Trimming left V 5 bases short and J 1 base short, with 14 bases between. The CDR3 sequence is 15 residues long. CDR1 is LNHNV and CDR2 is YYDKDF in the germline V gene (reference sequence). Written as DNA, the CDR3 is TGTGCCACCAGCTTATCCGGGACAACGAACACTGAAGCTTTCTTT. This codes for CATSLSGTTNTEAFF.

This chain connects TRBV20-1 to TRBJ1-6; no reliable D call. Germline V gene data show CDR1 as DFQATT and CDR2 as SNEGSKA (reference sequence). Between the trimmed V and J ends, which lost 2 bases and 0 bases, there was a span of 8 bases. The CDR3 loop spans 15 amino acids. The CDR3 DNA reads as TGCAGTGCTAGAATGCGGAGCTCCTATAATTCACCCCTCCACTTT. Its protein product is CSARMRSSYNSPLHF.

This clonotype was detected ten times or more. The chain recombines TRBV6-1 with TRBJ2-1; 7 positions agree with TRBD2. After removal of 0 bases from V and 2 bases from J, the junction contained 4 bases not matched to a gene. Germline values: CDR1 MNHNS, CDR2 SASEGT. This CDR3 contains 16 residues. The CDR3 reads CASSEAGGVTYNEQFF. The CDR3 DNA reads TGTGCCAGCAGTGAAGCTGGGGGGGTAACCTACAATGAGCAGTTCTTC.

The J gene is TRBJ2-2, the V gene TRBV4-2, with TRBD1 as a possible D gene (5 bases). V shed 6 bases and J shed 6 bases, with 17 bases lying between them. The CDR3 contains 15 residues. CDR1 is LGHNA and CDR2 is YNFKEQ in the germline V gene. CDR3 region: CASSARVTSAGELFF. CDR3 nucleotides: TGTGCCAGCAGTGCCAGGGTGACAAGTGCCGGGGAGCTGTTTTTT.

This clonotype was counted many times. This rearrangement joins TRBV12-3 or TRBV12-4 to TRBJ1-5; 7 nucleotides match TRBD1. With V trimmed by 6 bases and J by 4 bases, 9 bases remained unmatched. The CDR3 consists of 15 residues. The CDR3 DNA reads as TGTGCCAGCAGCCCTACAGGGGTTCCTAATCAGCCCCAGCATTTT. Its protein product is CASSPTGVPNQPQHF.

The chain couples TRBV12-3 or TRBV12-4 to TRBJ1-1; TRBD1 matches 7 bases. The CDR3 has 14 amino acids. V was clipped by 4 bases and J by 3 bases; unmatched bases: 5. This CDR3 is CASSSLTGDTEAFF. CDR3 nucleotide sequence: TGTGCCAGCAGTTCGTTAACAGGGGACACTGAAGCTTTCTTT.

This clonotype was recorded many times. The V and J genes are TRBV29-1 and TRBJ2-1; 7 bases agree with TRBD2. The CDR3 is 16 residues long. Germline lookup yields CDR1 SQVTM and CDR2 ANQGSEA. The trim removed 4 bases at V and 3 bases at J, leaving 12 bases unmatched. CDR3 region: CSVASRKRGRYNEQFF. As DNA, the CDR3 is TGCAGCGTTGCCTCGAGGAAGCGGGGACGCTACAATGAGCAGTTCTTC.

This clonotype appeared many times. This chain connects TRBV20-1 to TRBJ2-3; 9 bases match TRBD1. V shed 7 bases and J 0 bases; nucleotides not matched to a gene: 11. The CDR3 spans 16 residues. The germline V gene has CDR1 DFQATT and CDR2 SNEGSKA (reference sequence). CDR3 in amino acids: CSGVGTGWYSTDTQYF. CDR3 sequence (DNA): TGCAGTGGAGTCGGGACAGGGTGGTATAGCACAGATACGCAGTATTTT.